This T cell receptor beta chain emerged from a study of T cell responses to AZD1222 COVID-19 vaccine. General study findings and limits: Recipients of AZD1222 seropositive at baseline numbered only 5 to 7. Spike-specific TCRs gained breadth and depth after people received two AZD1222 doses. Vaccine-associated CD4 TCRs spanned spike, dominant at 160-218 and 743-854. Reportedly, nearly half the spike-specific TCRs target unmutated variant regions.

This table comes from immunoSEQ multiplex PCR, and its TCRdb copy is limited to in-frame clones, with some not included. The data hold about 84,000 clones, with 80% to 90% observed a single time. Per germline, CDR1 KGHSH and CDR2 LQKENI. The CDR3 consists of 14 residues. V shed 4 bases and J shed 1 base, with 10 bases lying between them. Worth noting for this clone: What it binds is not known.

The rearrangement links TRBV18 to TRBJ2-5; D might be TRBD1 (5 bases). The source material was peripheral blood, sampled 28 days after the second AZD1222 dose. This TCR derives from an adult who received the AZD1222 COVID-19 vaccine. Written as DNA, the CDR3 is TGTGCCAGCTCACGACCAGGGATCCAAGAGACCCAGTACTTC. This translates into CASSRPGIQETQYF.